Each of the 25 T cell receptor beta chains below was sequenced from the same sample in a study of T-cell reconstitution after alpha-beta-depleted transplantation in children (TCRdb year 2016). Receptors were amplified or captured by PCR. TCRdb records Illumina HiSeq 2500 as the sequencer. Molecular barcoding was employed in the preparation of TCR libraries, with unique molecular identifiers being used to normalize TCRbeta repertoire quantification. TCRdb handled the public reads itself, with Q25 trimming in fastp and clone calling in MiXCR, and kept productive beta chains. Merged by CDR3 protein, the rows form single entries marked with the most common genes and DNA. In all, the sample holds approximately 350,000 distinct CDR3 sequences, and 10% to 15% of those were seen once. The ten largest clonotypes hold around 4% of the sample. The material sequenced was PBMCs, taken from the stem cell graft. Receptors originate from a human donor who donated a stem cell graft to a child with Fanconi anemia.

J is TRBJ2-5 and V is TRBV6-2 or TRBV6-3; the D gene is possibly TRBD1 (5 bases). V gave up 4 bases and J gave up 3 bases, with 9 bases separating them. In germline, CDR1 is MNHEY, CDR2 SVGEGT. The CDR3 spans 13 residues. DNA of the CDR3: TGTGCCAGCAGTTTCCTGACAGAAGAGACCCAGTACTTC. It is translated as CASSFLTEETQYF.

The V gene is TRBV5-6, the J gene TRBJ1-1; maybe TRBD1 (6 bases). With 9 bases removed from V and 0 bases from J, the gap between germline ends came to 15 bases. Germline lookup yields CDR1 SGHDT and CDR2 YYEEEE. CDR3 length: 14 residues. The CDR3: CATTRGAVNTEAFF. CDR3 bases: TGTGCCACAACGAGGGGGGCGGTGAACACTGAAGCTTTCTTT.

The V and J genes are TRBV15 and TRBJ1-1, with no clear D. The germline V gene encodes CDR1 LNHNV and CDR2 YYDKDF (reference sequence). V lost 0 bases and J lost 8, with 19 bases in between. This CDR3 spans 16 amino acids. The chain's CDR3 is CATSRDQGYAGPEAFF. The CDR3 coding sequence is TGTGCCACCAGCAGAGATCAAGGGTACGCTGGTCCCGAAGCTTTCTTT.

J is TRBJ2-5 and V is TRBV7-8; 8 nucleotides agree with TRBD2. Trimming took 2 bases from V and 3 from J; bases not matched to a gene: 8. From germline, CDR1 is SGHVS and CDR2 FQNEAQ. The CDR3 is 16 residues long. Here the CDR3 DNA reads TGTGCCAGCAGCTTATCCCTAGCGGGCCAAAAAGAGACCCAGTACTTC. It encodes CASSLSLAGQKETQYF. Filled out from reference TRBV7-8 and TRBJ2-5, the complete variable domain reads GAGVSQSPRYKVAKRGQDVALRCDPISGHVSLFWYQQALGQGPEFLTYFQNEAQLDKSGLPSDRFFAERPEGSVSTLKIQRTQQEDSAVYLCASSLSLAGQKETQYFGPGTRLLVL.

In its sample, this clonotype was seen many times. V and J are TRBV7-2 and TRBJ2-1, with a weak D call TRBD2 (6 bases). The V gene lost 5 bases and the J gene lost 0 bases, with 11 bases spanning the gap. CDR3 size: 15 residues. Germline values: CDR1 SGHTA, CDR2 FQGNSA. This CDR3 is CASSRGTSSYNEQFF. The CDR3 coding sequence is TGTGCCAGCAGCCGCGGGACGAGCTCCTACAATGAGCAGTTCTTC.

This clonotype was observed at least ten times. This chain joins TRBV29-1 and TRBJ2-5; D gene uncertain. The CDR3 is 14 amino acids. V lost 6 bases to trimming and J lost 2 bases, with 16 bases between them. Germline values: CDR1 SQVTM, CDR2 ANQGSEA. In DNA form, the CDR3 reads TGCAGCGTAGCCCCCCCCGGAATACAAGAGACCCAGTACTTC. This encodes CSVAPPGIQETQYF.

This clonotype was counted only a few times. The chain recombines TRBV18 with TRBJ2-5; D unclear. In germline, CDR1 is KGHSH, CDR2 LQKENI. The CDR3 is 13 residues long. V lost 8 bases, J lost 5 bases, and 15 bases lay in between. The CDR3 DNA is TGTGCCAGCCCCCGCTCACCTTTGGAGACCCAGTACTTC. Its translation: CASPRSPLETQYF.

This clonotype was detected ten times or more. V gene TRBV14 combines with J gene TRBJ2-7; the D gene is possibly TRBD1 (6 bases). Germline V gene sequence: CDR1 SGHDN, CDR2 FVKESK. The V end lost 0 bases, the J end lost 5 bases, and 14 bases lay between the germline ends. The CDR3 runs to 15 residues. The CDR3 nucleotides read TGTGCCAGCAGCCAAGAGTCAGGGGTTGGGGACGAGCAGTACGTC. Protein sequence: CASSQESGVGDEQYV.

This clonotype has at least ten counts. In DNA, the CDR3 is TGTGCCAGCGGTTACAATGAGCAGTTCTTC. Residues: CASGYNEQFF. The rearrangement joins TRBV12-3 or TRBV12-4 to TRBJ2-1; the D is unclear. The V end was cut by 8 bases, the J end by 4 bases, with 3 bases between. The CDR3 is 10 amino acids.

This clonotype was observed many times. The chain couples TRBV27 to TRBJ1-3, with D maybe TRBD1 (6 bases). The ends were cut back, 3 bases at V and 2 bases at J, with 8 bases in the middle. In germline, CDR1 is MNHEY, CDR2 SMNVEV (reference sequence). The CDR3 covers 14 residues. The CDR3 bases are TGTGCCAGCAGTTTGGCAGGGGCTGGAAACACCATATATTTT. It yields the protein CASSLAGAGNTIYF.

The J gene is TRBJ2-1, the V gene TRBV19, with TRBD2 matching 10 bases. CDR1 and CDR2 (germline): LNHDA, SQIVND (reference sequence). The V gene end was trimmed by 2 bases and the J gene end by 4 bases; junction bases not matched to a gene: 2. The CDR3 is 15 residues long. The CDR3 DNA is TGTGCCAGTAGTATAAGCGGGGGGGGTTACAATGAGCAGTTCTTC. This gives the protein CASSISGGGYNEQFF.

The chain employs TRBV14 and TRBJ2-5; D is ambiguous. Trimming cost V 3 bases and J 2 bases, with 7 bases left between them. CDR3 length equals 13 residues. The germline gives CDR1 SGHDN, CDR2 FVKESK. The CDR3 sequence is CASSQQLQETQYF. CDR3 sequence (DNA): TGTGCCAGCAGCCAGCAGCTTCAAGAGACCCAGTACTTC.

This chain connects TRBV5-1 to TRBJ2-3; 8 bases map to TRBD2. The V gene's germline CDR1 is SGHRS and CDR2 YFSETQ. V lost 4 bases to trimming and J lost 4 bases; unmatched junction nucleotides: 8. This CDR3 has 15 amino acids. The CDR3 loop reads CASSPGLANSDTQYF. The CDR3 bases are TGCGCCAGCAGCCCAGGACTAGCCAATTCAGATACGCAGTATTTT.

CDR3 in amino acids: CASSLVGTGGASGYTF. The CDR3 DNA is TGTGCCAGCAGCTTAGTTGGGACAGGGGGCGCGTCCGGCTACACCTTC. The chain employs TRBV7-9 and TRBJ1-2; 12 nucleotides align to TRBD1. The V and J ends lost 1 base and 8 bases, in that order; junction bases with no gene match: 8. The CDR3 extends over 16 amino acids. Germline V gene data show CDR1 as SEHNR and CDR2 as FQNEAQ (reference sequence).

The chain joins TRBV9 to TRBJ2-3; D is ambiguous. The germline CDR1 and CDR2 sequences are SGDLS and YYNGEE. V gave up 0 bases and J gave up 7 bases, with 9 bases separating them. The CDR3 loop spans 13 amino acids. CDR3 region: CASSVDEGNTQYF. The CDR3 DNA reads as TGTGCCAGCAGCGTAGATGAAGGCAATACGCAGTATTTT.

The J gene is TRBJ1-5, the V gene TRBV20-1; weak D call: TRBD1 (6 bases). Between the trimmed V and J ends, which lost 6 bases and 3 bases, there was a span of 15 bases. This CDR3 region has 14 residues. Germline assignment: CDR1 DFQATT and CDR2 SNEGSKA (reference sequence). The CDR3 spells CSATLTGLNQPQHF. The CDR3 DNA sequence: TGCAGTGCAACGCTGACAGGTCTCAATCAGCCCCAGCATTTT.

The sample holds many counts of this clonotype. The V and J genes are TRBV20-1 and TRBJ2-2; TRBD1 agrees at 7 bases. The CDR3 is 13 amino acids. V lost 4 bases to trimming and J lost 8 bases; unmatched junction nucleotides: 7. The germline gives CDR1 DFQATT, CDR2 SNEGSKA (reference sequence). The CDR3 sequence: CSANDRVSGELFF. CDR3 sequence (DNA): TGCAGTGCTAACGACAGGGTGTCTGGGGAGCTGTTTTTT.

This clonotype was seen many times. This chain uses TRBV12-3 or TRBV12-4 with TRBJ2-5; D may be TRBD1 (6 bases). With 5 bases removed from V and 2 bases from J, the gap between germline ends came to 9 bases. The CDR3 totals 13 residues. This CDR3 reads CASSGDRQETQYF. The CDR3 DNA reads TGTGCCAGCAGTGGCGACAGGCAAGAGACCCAGTACTTC.

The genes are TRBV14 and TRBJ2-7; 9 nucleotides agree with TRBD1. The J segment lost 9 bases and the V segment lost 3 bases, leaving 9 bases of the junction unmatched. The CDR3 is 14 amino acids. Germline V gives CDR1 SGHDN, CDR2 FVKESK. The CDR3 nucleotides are TGTGCCAGCAGCCACGGGACAGGGTCGTTGGGGCAGTACTTC. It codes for CASSHGTGSLGQYF.

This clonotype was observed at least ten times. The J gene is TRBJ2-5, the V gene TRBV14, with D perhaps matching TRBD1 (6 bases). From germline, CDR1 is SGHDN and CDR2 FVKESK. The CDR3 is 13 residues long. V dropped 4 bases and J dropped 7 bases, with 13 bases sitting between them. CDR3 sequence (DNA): TGTGCCAGCAGCCGACAGGACTTAGGGACCCAGTACTTC. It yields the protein CASSRQDLGTQYF.

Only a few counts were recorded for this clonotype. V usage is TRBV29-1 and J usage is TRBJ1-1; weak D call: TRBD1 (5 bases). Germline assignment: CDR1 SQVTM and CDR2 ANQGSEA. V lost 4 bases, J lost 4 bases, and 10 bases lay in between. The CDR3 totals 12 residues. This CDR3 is CSVGQGITEAFF. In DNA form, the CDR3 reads TGCAGCGTTGGCCAGGGCATCACTGAAGCTTTCTTT.

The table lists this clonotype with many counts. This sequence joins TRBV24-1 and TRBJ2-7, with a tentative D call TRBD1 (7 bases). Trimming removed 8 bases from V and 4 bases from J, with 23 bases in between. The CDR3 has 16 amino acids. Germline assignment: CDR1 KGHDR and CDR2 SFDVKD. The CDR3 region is CATNTRRGQGGYEQYF. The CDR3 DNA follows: TGTGCCACCAACACTCGGAGGGGGCAGGGGGGATACGAGCAGTACTTC.

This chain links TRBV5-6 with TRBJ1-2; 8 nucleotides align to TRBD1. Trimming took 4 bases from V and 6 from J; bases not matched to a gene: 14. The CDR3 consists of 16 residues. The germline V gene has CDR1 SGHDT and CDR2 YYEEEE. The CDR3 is CASSPGPGQVLDGYTF. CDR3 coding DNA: TGTGCCAGCAGCCCTGGTCCGGGACAGGTTTTAGATGGCTACACCTTC.

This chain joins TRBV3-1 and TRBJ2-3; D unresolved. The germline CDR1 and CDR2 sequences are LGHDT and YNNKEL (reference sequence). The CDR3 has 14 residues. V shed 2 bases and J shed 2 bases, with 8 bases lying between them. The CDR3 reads CASSQYFTTDTQYF. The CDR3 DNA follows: TGTGCCAGCAGCCAATACTTTACCACAGATACGCAGTATTTT.

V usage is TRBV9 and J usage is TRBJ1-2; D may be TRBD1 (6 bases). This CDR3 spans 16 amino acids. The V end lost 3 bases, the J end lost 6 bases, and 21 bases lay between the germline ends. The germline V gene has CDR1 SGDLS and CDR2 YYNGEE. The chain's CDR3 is CASSEWTDDSGNGYTF. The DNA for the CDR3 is TGTGCCAGCAGCGAGTGGACAGACGATTCCGGGAATGGCTACACCTTC.